This TCR beta chain was obtained from a study of cytomegalovirus exposure and HLA in healthy donors. The CDR3 is 13 residues long. V shed 8 bases and J 3 bases; nucleotides not matched to a gene: 5. Germline V gene data show CDR1 as LNHDA and CDR2 as SQIVND (reference sequence). Findings of the study overall: In all likelihood, a cluster of highly shared sequence variants was a sequencing artifact.

As to this clone: The antigen remains unidentified.

The study ran its PCR with 60 Vbeta and 13 Jbeta primers. Authors' data handling: Later, an analysis found some 80 million unique TCR beta chains, and 9.5 million to 11 million of these were shared. Only in-frame clones appear in the TCRdb table, and some are missing; sequencing was by immunoSEQ multiplex PCR. For V, J and clone size, that table is used; D and trimming come from the DNA. The sample has almost 200,000 clones; 79% are singletons. Sequencing was performed on PBMCs. The chain is built from TRBV19 and TRBJ1-1, with 8 bases that match TRBD1. The TCR comes from a male donor in good health and CMV-seropositive. This CDR3 is CASDRGADTEAFF. DNA of the CDR3: TGTGCCAGTGACAGGGGCGCGGACACTGAAGCTTTCTTT.